The clone carrying this T cell receptor (beta chain) was seen a handful of times. Primers used in a second PCR of about 6 to 11 cycles were a sample-barcoded 5' primer and a J-beta primer mix. TCRdb re-derived calls from the 5' RACE reads in MiXCR, one entry per CDR3 protein. The table includes 750,000 to 1,000,000 distinct CDR3 sequences, 25% to 35% detected once. The data originate from a study of blood T cells in healthy people across ages. V gave up 1 base and J gave up 6 bases; unmatched junction bases: 2. The CDR3 contains 13 residues. Per the germline V gene, CDR1 is LNHNV and CDR2 is YYDKDF (reference sequence). In addition, the sample was reused for a study of T cells of mothers and their children.

The sequenced material came from blood. The source is a woman aged 40 to 50 in good health. V and J are TRBV15 and TRBJ2-7; the match to TRBD2 covers 8 bases. CDR3 sequence reads: CATSRGGGSEQYF. In DNA, the CDR3 is TGTGCCACCAGCAGAGGCGGGGGGAGCGAGCAGTACTTC.